These 20 T cell receptor beta chains share one sample of origin, sequenced in a study of T cells expressing NK-cell markers. TCRdb re-called the 5' RACE reads and gives one entry per CDR3 protein, without DNA. The ten top clones account for 4% to 5%, within a sample of roughly 300,000 distinct CDR3 sequences. Sample: blood T cells: a sorted CD56 or NKG2C T cell subset, CD4+ or CD8+ T cells, or bulk PBMC T cells (not recorded which). The receptor set was obtained from a woman aged 18 to 75 in good health.

This chain joins TRBV9 and TRBJ2-5. The germline V gene has CDR1 SGDLS and CDR2 YYNGEE. The CDR3 length is 13 residues. The CDR3 sequence is CASSVATTETQYF.

The chain links TRBV20-1 to TRBJ1-1; TCRdb calls TRBD1, which cannot be checked without DNA. Germline V gene lookup returns CDR1 DFQATT and CDR2 SNEGSKA (reference sequence). This CDR3 is built from 11 residues. CDR3: CSARAQGSTFF.

The chain links TRBV19 to TRBJ2-5; the D gene TCRdb calls, TRBD1, cannot be checked with no DNA. CDR1 is LNHDA, CDR2 SQIVND, per germline (reference sequence). The CDR3 length is 16 residues. CDR3 in amino acids: CASSVRQGRVGETQYF.

V is TRBV30 and J is TRBJ1-2. Germline assignment: CDR1 GTSNPN and CDR2 SVGIG (reference sequence). The CDR3 spans 13 residues. The CDR3: CAWSVSLNYGYTF.

V gene TRBV20-1 combines with J gene TRBJ1-1. The CDR3 runs 16 residues. The V gene's germline CDR1 is DFQATT and CDR2 SNEGSKA (reference sequence). Here the CDR3 reads CSARDPRDSDGSEAFF.

The chain carries TRBV29-1 and TRBJ2-5; TCRdb outputs TRBD1, but without DNA this stays unchecked. From germline, CDR1 is SQVTM and CDR2 ANQGSEA. The CDR3 consists of 12 residues. The CDR3 reads CSVVAGEETQYF.

V is TRBV12-3 or TRBV12-4 and J is TRBJ2-5. The CDR3 covers 11 residues. The CDR3 here is CASSLMVTQYF.

The CDR3 protein is CARDREGTEAFF. The J gene is TRBJ1-1, the V gene TRBV30; TCRdb returns TRBD1, unconfirmable since there is no DNA. The CDR3 runs to 12 residues. Germline CDR1 is GTSNPN and CDR2 is SVGIG (reference sequence).

The gene calls are TRBV5-1 and TRBJ2-1; the TRBD2 assignment by TCRdb is unverifiable without DNA. The CDR3 length is 16 residues. CDR1 and CDR2 (germline): SGHRS, YFSETQ. This chain's CDR3 is CASSPGWASGKGEQFF.

This sequence joins TRBV6-5 and TRBJ2-4. The CDR3 sequence is 15 residues long. Germline lookup yields CDR1 MNHEY and CDR2 SVGAGI. The CDR3 reads CASSYSVVAKNIQYF.

The chain has TRBV3-1 and TRBJ2-2; TCRdb's D call, TRBD1, is unchecked because there is no DNA. The CDR3 is 17 amino acids. CDR1 is LGHDT and CDR2 is YNNKEL in the germline V gene (reference sequence). CDR3 amino acids: CASSQTQAGTVPGELFF.

This chain joins TRBV12-3 or TRBV12-4 and TRBJ2-5; TCRdb reports TRBD1, a call that lacks DNA to check it against. This CDR3 contains 13 residues. CDR3 sequence: CASTPSGGETQYF.

This sequence joins TRBV15 and TRBJ2-5; TCRdb picks TRBD1, but there is no DNA to check that call. Germline loops: CDR1 LNHNV, CDR2 YYDKDF (reference sequence). The CDR3 has 14 amino acids. The CDR3 here is CATSRNSGGQTQYF.

The V call is TRBV15, the J call TRBJ2-3; the TCRdb D gene call, TRBD1, has no DNA to confirm it. In germline, CDR1 is LNHNV, CDR2 YYDKDF (reference sequence). The CDR3 contains 14 residues. The CDR3 is CATSRVREQGTQYF.

V usage is TRBV7-2 and J usage is TRBJ2-5; TCRdb proposes TRBD1, but this gene call is untestable without DNA. The CDR3 extends over 14 amino acids. Germline CDR1 reads SGHTA; CDR2 reads FQGNSA. CDR3 protein: CASSSTGIRETQYF.

This rearrangement joins TRBV5-1 to TRBJ2-5; TCRdb's assignment of TRBD2 cannot be checked, as there is no DNA. The CDR3 has 17 residues. Germline CDR1 SGHRS, CDR2 YFSETQ. CDR3 residues: CASSWGLAGREGETQYF.

The chain carries TRBV12-3 or TRBV12-4 and TRBJ2-5; the TCRdb D gene call, TRBD2, has no DNA to confirm it. The CDR3 consists of 12 residues. The CDR3 spells CASRREPETQYF.

The chain links TRBV10-3 to TRBJ1-2. The CDR3 spans 14 residues. Germline V gives CDR1 ENHRY, CDR2 SYGVKD. CDR3: CAISEGPDRYGYTF.

J is TRBJ2-2 and V is TRBV7-2. CDR1 and CDR2 (germline): SGHTA, FQGNSA. This CDR3 comprises 13 residues. This CDR3 reads CASSLNFFGELFF.

This chain uses TRBV6-1 with TRBJ2-2; the TCRdb call, TRBD1, lacks DNA for checking. Germline CDR1 is MNHNS and CDR2 is SASEGT. The CDR3 length is 15 residues. CDR3 region: CASRQDRGHTGELFF.